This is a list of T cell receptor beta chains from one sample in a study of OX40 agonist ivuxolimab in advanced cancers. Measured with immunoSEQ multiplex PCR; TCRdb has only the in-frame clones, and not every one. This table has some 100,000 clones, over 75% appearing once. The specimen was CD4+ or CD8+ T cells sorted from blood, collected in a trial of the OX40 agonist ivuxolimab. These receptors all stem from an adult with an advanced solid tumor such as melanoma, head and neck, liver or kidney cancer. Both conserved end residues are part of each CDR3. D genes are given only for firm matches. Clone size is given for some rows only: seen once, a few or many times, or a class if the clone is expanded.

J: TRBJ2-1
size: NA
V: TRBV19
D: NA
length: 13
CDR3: CASSPTHDNEQFF
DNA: TGTGCCAGTAGTCCGACTCACGACAATGAGCAGTTCTTC

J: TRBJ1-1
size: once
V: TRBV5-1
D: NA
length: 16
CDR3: CASSPRSGEFSTEAFF
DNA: TGCGCCAGCAGCCCCCGTTCCGGGGAGTTCAGCACTGAAGCTTTCTTT

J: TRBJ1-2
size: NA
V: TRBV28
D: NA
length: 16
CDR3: CASSFPGPVDIYGYTF
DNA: TGTGCCAGCAGTTTCCCCGGGCCAGTAGACATCTATGGCTACACCTTC

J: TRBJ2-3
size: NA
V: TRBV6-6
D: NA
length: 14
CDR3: CASSYSGTQDTQYF
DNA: TGTGCCAGCAGTTACTCCGGGACCCAGGATACGCAGTATTTT

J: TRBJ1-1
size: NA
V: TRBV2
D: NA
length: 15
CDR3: CASRMWGAGNTEAFF
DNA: TGTGCCAGCAGGATGTGGGGGGCGGGGAACACTGAAGCTTTCTTT

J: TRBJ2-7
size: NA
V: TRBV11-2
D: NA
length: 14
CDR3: CASSRGALNYEQYF
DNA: TGTGCCAGCAGCCGTGGGGCCTTGAACTACGAGCAGTACTTC

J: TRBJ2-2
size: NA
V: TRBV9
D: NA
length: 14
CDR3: CASSVGPDTGELFF
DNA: TGTGCCAGCAGCGTAGGTCCAGACACCGGGGAGCTGTTTTTT

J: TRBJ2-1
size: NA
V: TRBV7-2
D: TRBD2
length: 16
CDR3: CASRDPSGGSHNEQFF
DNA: TGTGCCAGCAGGGACCCTAGCGGGGGATCCCACAATGAGCAGTTCTTC

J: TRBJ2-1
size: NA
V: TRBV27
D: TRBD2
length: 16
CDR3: CASTRYGAGGINEQFF
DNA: TGTGCCAGCACTAGATACGGGGCGGGAGGCATCAATGAGCAGTTCTTC

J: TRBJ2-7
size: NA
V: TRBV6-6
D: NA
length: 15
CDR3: CASSPLRTVAYEQYF
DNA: TGTGCCAGCAGCCCCCTGCGAACAGTGGCATACGAGCAGTACTTC